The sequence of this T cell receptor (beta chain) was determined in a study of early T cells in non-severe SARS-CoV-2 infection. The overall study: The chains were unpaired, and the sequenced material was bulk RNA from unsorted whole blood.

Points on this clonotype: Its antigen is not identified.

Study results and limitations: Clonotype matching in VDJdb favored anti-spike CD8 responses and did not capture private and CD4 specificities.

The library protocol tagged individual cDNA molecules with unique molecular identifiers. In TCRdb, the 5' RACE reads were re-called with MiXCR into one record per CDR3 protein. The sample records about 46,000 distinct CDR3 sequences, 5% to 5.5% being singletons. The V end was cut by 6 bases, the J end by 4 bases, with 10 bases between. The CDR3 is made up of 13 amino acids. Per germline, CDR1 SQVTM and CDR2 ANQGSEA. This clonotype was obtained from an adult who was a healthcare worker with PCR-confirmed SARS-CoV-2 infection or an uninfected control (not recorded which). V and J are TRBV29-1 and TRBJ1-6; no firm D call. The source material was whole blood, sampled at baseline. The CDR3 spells CSVTEQYNSPLHF. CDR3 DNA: TGCAGCGTCACCGAGCAGTATAATTCACCCCTCCACTTT.